This T cell receptor beta chain was sequenced during a study of patients and donors after allogeneic stem cell transplantation. Germline CDR1 is SGHRS and CDR2 is YFSETQ. V lost 0 bases and J 3 bases, leaving 15 bases between the germline ends. The CDR3 length is 16 residues. One entry per CDR3 protein, called by TCRdb with MiXCR from the RT-PCR reads. The data hold approximately 150,000 distinct CDR3 sequences, with roughly 24% observed a single time. This receptor was taken from a human donor who was either an allogeneic HSCT recipient or a stem cell or donor lymphocyte infusion donor (not recorded which). It is not recorded whose cells these are; they may come from a transplant donor. The chain links TRBV5-1 to TRBJ2-5; D is perhaps TRBD1 or TRBD2 (5 bases each). Sequencing was done on a sample of blood, either unsorted or a sorted T cell fraction (not recorded which). The CDR3 DNA is TGCGCCAGCAGCTTGGCCCCGGGACGGCCTAAAGAGACCCAGTACTTC. It specifies CASSLAPGRPKETQYF.